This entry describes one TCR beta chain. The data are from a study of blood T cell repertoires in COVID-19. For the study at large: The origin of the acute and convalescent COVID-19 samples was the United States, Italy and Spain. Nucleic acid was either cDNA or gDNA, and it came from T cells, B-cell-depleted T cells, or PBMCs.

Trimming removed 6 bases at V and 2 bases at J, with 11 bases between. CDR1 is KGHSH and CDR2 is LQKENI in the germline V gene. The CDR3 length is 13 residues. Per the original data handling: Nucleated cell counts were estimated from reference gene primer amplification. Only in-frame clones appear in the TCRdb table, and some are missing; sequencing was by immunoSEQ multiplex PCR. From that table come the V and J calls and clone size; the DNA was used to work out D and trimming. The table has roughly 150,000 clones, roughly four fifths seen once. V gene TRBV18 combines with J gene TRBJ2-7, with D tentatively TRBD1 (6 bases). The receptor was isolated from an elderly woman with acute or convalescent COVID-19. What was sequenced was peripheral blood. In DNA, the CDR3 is TGTGCCAGCTCCGCAAGGGACACCTACGAGCAGTACTTC. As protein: CASSARDTYEQYF.